Detailed here is one T cell receptor beta chain. This sample includes further DNA sequences coding for the same CDR3. From germline, CDR1 is SQVTM and CDR2 ANQGSEA. The CDR3 has 11 residues. The V gene lost 1 base and the J gene lost 11 bases, with 11 bases spanning the gap. The data are from a study of shared clonotypes between healthy human individuals. Sequencing used immunoSEQ multiplex PCR; TCRdb keeps in-frame clones, though not all of them. The sample lists millions of clones; 93% were seen once. The source of this sequence is a man between 18 and 29 years old in good health. Some clones in this sample may be carry-over from other donors' samples. The chain is built from TRBV29-1 and TRBJ1-2; D is undetermined. The source material was naive CD4+ T cells from PBMCs. The subset denotes: CD45RA+ positively selected. CDR3 residues: CSVEAGLGYTF. CDR3 DNA: TGCAGCGTTGAAGCTGGTTTAGGTTACACCTTC.